This TCR beta chain was sequenced for a study of T-cell reconstitution after alpha-beta-depleted transplantation in children. This clonotype was observed many times. Unique molecular identifiers were incorporated during preparation of the TCRbeta library. TCRdb recomputed calls from the PCR reads with MiXCR, one row per CDR3 protein. The sample has about 600,000 distinct CDR3 sequences; 10% are singletons. Losses at the gene ends were 6 bases for V and 7 bases for J; bases not matched to a gene: 11. CDR3 length equals 15 residues. CDR1 LGHNT and CDR2 FRNRAP come from the germline V gene. The rearrangement joins TRBV12-5 to TRBJ2-1; 8 bases fit TRBD1. The clonotype was recovered from a human donor who donated a stem cell graft to a child with acute myeloid leukemia. Material: PBMCs from the stem cell graft donor, obtained from the stem cell graft. The CDR3 DNA reads as TGTGCTAGTGGGGCTGGAGGCAGGGGGCAAAATGAGCAGTTCTTC. Translation: CASGAGGRGQNEQFF.